These 9 T cell receptor beta chains originate from one sample sequenced in a study of blood T cell repertoires in COVID-19. Assay used: immunoSEQ multiplex PCR; TCRdb lists only in-frame clones, some missing. The table lists tens of thousands of clones, 90% of them singletons, with less than 0.6% in the top ten. Sequences were obtained from peripheral blood. These receptor sequences come from a man in his fifties with COVID-19, enrolled during active disease.

The V gene is TRBV2, the J gene TRBJ1-2; a possible D gene is TRBD1 (6 bases). The CDR3 consists of 13 residues. Germline CDR1 SNHLY, CDR2 FYNNEI. The V gene lost 3 bases and the J gene lost 5 bases, with 10 bases spanning the gap. This CDR3 is CASSEGRGYGYTF. For the CDR3, the DNA is TGTGCCAGCAGTGAGGGCAGGGGTTATGGCTACACCTTC. Filled out from reference TRBV2 and TRBJ1-2, the complete variable domain reads EPEVTQTPSHQVTQMGQEVILRCVPISNHLYFYWYRQILGQKVEFLVSFYNNEISEKSEIFDDQFSVERPDGSNFTLKIRSTKLEDSAMYFCASSEGRGYGYTFGSGTRLTVV.

V gene TRBV27 combines with J gene TRBJ2-7, with 7 bases fitting TRBD1. After removal of 5 bases from V and 4 bases from J, the junction contained 5 bases not matched to a gene. The germline gives CDR1 MNHEY, CDR2 SMNVEV (reference sequence). The CDR3 extends over 13 amino acids. Here the CDR3 DNA reads TGTGCCAGCAGTCCCCGACAGGGTTACGAGCAGTACTTC. Protein: CASSPRQGYEQYF.

The chain carries TRBV4-3 and TRBJ1-4; no clear D gene. The CDR3 spans 14 residues. CDR1 LGHNA and CDR2 YSLEER come from the germline V gene. The V gene lost 5 bases and the J gene lost 2 bases, with 9 bases spanning the gap. CDR3 bases: TGCGCCAGCAGCAGCGAGTCGACTAATGAAAAACTGTTTTTT. Protein sequence: CASSSESTNEKLFF.

The V gene is TRBV19, the J gene TRBJ2-3, with D possibly TRBD1 on 6 matching bases. In germline, CDR1 is LNHDA, CDR2 SQIVND (reference sequence). The CDR3 consists of 16 residues. V lost 6 bases and J 0 bases, leaving 16 bases between the germline ends. CDR3 amino acids: CASSPTGASSTDTQYF. The CDR3 DNA follows: TGTGCCAGTAGCCCGACAGGCGCTTCTAGCACAGATACGCAGTATTTT.

The V call is TRBV5-1, the J call TRBJ2-1, with 8 bases fitting TRBD2. Germline V gene sequence: CDR1 SGHRS, CDR2 YFSETQ. The CDR3 runs 15 residues. V dropped 0 bases and J dropped 8; count of bases not matched to a gene: 7. The CDR3 is CASSLAGSGSDEQFF. The DNA for the CDR3 is TGCGCCAGCAGCTTGGCCGGGAGCGGGAGCGATGAGCAGTTCTTC.

This chain links TRBV19 with TRBJ2-3; 8 bases are a match to TRBD2. The junction had 11 bases not matched to a gene; V was cut back by 7 bases and J by 2 bases. The germline V gene has CDR1 LNHDA and CDR2 SQIVND (reference sequence). The CDR3 runs to 16 residues. The CDR3 coding sequence is TGTGCCAGTATAGGCTCGGGGGGGACGGACACAGATACGCAGTATTTT. The encoded protein is CASIGSGGTDTDTQYF.

This chain connects TRBV10-3 to TRBJ2-2; D is possibly TRBD2 (6 bases). CDR1 is ENHRY and CDR2 is SYGVKD in the germline V gene. Trimming left V 5 bases short and J 1 base short, with 20 bases between. This CDR3 region has 18 residues. The CDR3 coding sequence is TGTGCCATCAGTCCTAAACGAGGGACTCGACTGAACACCGGGGAGCTGTTTTTT. This sequence encodes CAISPKRGTRLNTGELFF.

This rearrangement joins TRBV7-2 to TRBJ2-7, with D unclear. With 5 bases removed from V and 6 bases from J, the gap between germline ends came to 17 bases. The CDR3 covers 14 residues. Germline V lookup: CDR1 SGHTA, CDR2 FQGNSA. The CDR3 DNA is TGTGCCAGCAGCGTCCAGGTAGTAGATCCCGAGCAGTACTTC. It specifies CASSVQVVDPEQYF.

The chain combines TRBV4-1 with TRBJ2-7; a weak D match, TRBD1 (5 bases). Germline V gene data show CDR1 as MGHRA and CDR2 as YSYEKL. Trimming cost V 1 base and J 2 bases, with 12 bases left between them. This CDR3 is built from 15 residues. The CDR3 reads CASSQVKGSTYEQYF. The CDR3 DNA is TGCGCCAGCAGCCAAGTTAAGGGGTCTACCTACGAGCAGTACTTC.